Shown below are 9 T cell receptor beta chains from a single sample sequenced in a study of blood T cell repertoires in COVID-19. TCRdb's table, derived via immunoSEQ multiplex PCR, lists solely in-frame clones and lacks some. Among around 280,000 clones listed, 85% to 90% were seen once. The sample taken for sequencing was peripheral blood. Receptor source: an older man with acute or convalescent COVID-19.

The chain employs TRBV24-1 and TRBJ1-1; TRBD1 agrees at 8 bases. The CDR3 contains 11 residues. V gave up 5 bases and J gave up 8 bases; unmatched junction bases: 0. Germline loops: CDR1 KGHDR, CDR2 SFDVKD. The DNA for the CDR3 is TGTGCCACCAGTGGGACAGGGGAAGCTTTCTTT. Translating gives CATSGTGEAFF.

The CDR3 DNA follows: TGTGCCAGTAGTACTCTCGGCGCGGGGCGCACAGATACGCAGTATTTT. This translates into CASSTLGAGRTDTQYF. The genes are TRBV19 and TRBJ2-3; TRBD2 is a possible D gene (6 bases). CDR3 length: 16 amino acids. CDR1 and CDR2 (germline): LNHDA, SQIVND (reference sequence). Trimming pared 4 bases from V and 1 base from J, leaving 15 bases between.

The chain couples TRBV28 to TRBJ2-5; maybe TRBD2 (6 bases). Germline values: CDR1 MDHEN, CDR2 SYDVKM. The germline V and J ends were trimmed by 6 bases and 3 bases, with 17 bases remaining between them. CDR3 length equals 15 residues. This CDR3 reads CASSRPTSREETQYF. In DNA form, the CDR3 reads TGTGCCAGCAGCCGACCCACTAGCCGAGAAGAGACCCAGTACTTC. Supplemented by reference TRBV28 and TRBJ2-5, the full variable domain reads DVKVTQSSRYLVKRTGEKVFLECVQDMDHENMFWYRQDPGLGLRLIYFSYDVKMKEKGDIPEGYSVSREKKERFSLILESASTNQTSMYLCASSRPTSREETQYFGPGTRLLVL.

The chain links TRBV29-1 to TRBJ1-4, with 7 bases lining up with TRBD1. Trimming at V came to 6 bases and at J to 5 bases, leaving 6 bases not matched to a gene. Germline V CDR1 and CDR2: SQVTM, ANQGSEA. The CDR3 totals 13 residues. The CDR3 bases are TGCAGCGTCGCAGGGGGGCCCAATGAAAAACTGTTTTTT. Translating gives CSVAGGPNEKLFF.

The V call is TRBV4-1, the J call TRBJ1-1, with 7 bases matching TRBD1. The CDR3 is made up of 16 amino acids. V lost 0 bases, J lost 2 bases, and 6 bases stayed unmatched. In germline, CDR1 is MGHRA, CDR2 YSYEKL. The CDR3 here is CASSQDLAGGNTEAFF. CDR3 bases: TGCGCCAGCAGCCAAGATCTTGCAGGGGGAAACACTGAAGCTTTCTTT.

The chain employs TRBV10-1 and TRBJ1-5, with TRBD1 matching 7 bases. The J segment lost 4 bases and the V segment lost 4 bases, leaving 7 bases of the junction unmatched. The germline V gene encodes CDR1 WNHNN and CDR2 SYGVQD (reference sequence). The CDR3 has 15 residues. CDR3 sequence: CASSGPDRDNQPQHF. Written as DNA, the CDR3 is TGCGCCAGCAGTGGCCCAGACAGGGATAATCAGCCCCAGCATTTT.

V and J are TRBV5-1 and TRBJ2-1; D remains ambiguous. This CDR3 is 18 amino acids long. Germline V lookup: CDR1 SGHRS, CDR2 YFSETQ. Trimming removed 0 bases from V and 0 bases from J, with 16 bases in between. The CDR3 nucleotides read TGCGCCAGCAGCTTGGGTCTCGGCTCCTGGAGCTCCTACAATGAGCAGTTCTTC. Translation gives CASSLGLGSWSSYNEQFF. The full variable domain, completed using reference TRBV5-1 and TRBJ2-1, is KAGVTQTPRYLIKTRGQQVTLSCSPISGHRSVSWYQQTPGQGLQFLFEYFSETQRNKGNFPGRFSGRQFSNSRSEMNVSTLELGDSALYLCASSLGLGSWSSYNEQFFGPGTRLTVL.

This chain joins TRBV11-2 and TRBJ2-7; the match to TRBD2 covers 7 bases. This CDR3 spans 16 amino acids. Germline V gene lookup returns CDR1 SGHAT and CDR2 FQNNGV. V gave up 2 bases and J gave up 2 bases; unmatched junction bases: 9. CDR3 sequence (DNA): TGTGCCAGCAGCTTAATAGGGACGGGAGGCCCCTACGAGCAGTACTTC. Its translation is CASSLIGTGGPYEQYF.

The gene calls are TRBV11-2 and TRBJ1-4; possible D gene TRBD1, 6 bases. The V gene lost 5 bases and the J gene lost 4 bases, with 11 bases spanning the gap. Germline V lookup: CDR1 SGHAT, CDR2 FQNNGV. CDR3 length: 14 amino acids. Here the CDR3 DNA reads TGTGCCAGCAGCCTAGGACAGTATAATGAAAAACTGTTTTTT. This gives the protein CASSLGQYNEKLFF.